A single sample gave rise to the 21 T cell receptor beta chains below, sequenced in a study of shared clonotypes between healthy human individuals. The repertoire was sequenced with immunoSEQ multiplex PCR; TCRdb's copy has only in-frame clones and lacks some. Of some 680,000 clones listed, about three quarters were seen once; the top ten hold around 1.8%. The sample was memory CD4+ T cells sorted from blood. Documented subset: CD45RA-negative fraction. All receptors derive from a young woman in good health.

V and J are TRBV6-1 and TRBJ2-7; D is possibly TRBD1 or TRBD2 (6 bases each). With 2 bases removed from V and 1 base from J, the gap between germline ends came to 15 bases. CDR1 and CDR2 (germline): MNHNS, SASEGT. The CDR3 runs 16 residues. In DNA form, the CDR3 reads TGTGCCAGCAGTGAACTACCAGGGGAGGAGTCCTACGAGCAGTACTTC. Its protein is CASSELPGEESYEQYF.

V is TRBV7-3 and J is TRBJ2-5; 7 positions agree with TRBD2. The CDR3 is made up of 15 amino acids. J gave up 5 bases and V 4 bases, and 10 bases lay outside the gene matches. CDR1 and CDR2 (germline): SGHTA, FQGTGA. CDR3 in DNA: TGTGCCAGCAGCTCAGGCTTGGGAGGGGCGGAGACCCAGTACTTC. Amino acid sequence: CASSSGLGGAETQYF.

This chain connects TRBV6-5 to TRBJ1-1; 7 nucleotides align to TRBD1. The CDR3 consists of 13 residues. Germline CDR1 MNHEY, CDR2 SVGAGI. Germline trimming cut 6 bases from V and 5 bases from J; bases unmatched to any gene: 6. This CDR3 is CASRRGLRTEAFF. CDR3 coding DNA: TGTGCCAGCAGAAGGGGGCTGCGGACTGAAGCTTTCTTT.

V is TRBV27 and J is TRBJ2-7, with TRBD2 identical over 9 bases. V lost 2 bases and J lost 3; bases outside the gene matches: 5. CDR3 length equals 15 residues. Germline loops: CDR1 MNHEY, CDR2 SMNVEV (reference sequence). The CDR3 DNA reads TGTGCCAGCAGTTTAAAGGCGGGAGGGGGCTACGAGCAGTACTTC. Translating gives CASSLKAGGGYEQYF.

This sequence joins TRBV18 and TRBJ1-5, with TRBD1 identical over 7 bases. Germline CDR1 KGHSH, CDR2 LQKENI. The CDR3 covers 14 residues. Unmatched junction bases numbered 3, after V lost 4 bases and J lost 3 bases. The CDR3 region is CASSRQGNNQPQHF. CDR3 DNA: TGTGCCAGCTCACGACAGGGAAACAATCAGCCCCAGCATTTT.

The rearrangement uses TRBV4-1 and TRBJ1-1; D not certain. The CDR3 is 14 residues long. With 1 base removed from V and 1 base from J, the gap between germline ends came to 7 bases. The germline V gene encodes CDR1 MGHRA and CDR2 YSYEKL. This chain's CDR3 is CASSQVWTNTEAFF. CDR3 DNA sequence: TGCGCCAGCAGCCAAGTTTGGACGAACACTGAAGCTTTCTTT.

Concerning this clone: A much larger clone differs from this one at a single base, so this may be a read error. This specimen includes other DNA sequences encoding the same CDR3. The chain couples TRBV4-1 to TRBJ2-2; TRBD2 matches 8 bases. CDR3 size: 17 residues. The germline V gene has CDR1 MGHRA and CDR2 YSYEKL. As DNA, the CDR3 is TGCGCCAGTAGCCGACTCGCTTCTAGCGGGCTCACCGGGGAGCTGTTTTTT. This codes for CASSRLASSGLTGELFF.

The J gene is TRBJ2-5, the V gene TRBV19; 7 bases map to TRBD1. There are 13 residues in the CDR3. Germline CDR1 LNHDA, CDR2 SQIVND (reference sequence). Trimming at V came to 8 bases and at J to 4 bases, leaving 7 bases not matched to a gene. The CDR3 region is CASARGLLETQYF. The DNA of the CDR3 is TGTGCCAGTGCAAGGGGGCTCTTAGAGACCCAGTACTTC. Looking up the rest from reference TRBV19 and TRBJ2-5 gives the full variable domain: DGGITQSPKYLFRKEGQNVTLSCEQNLNHDAMYWYRQDPGQGLRLIYYSQIVNDFQKGDIAEGYSVSREKKESFPLTVTSAQKNPTAFYLCASARGLLETQYFGPGTRLLVL.

This clone was found many times. The J gene is TRBJ2-7, the V gene TRBV5-3; 7 positions agree with TRBD1. TRBV5-3 counts as an open reading frame of uncertain function. This CDR3 region has 14 residues. The V and J ends lost 5 bases and 0 bases, in that order; junction bases with no gene match: 5. CDR3 in DNA: TGTGCCAGAAGTGGGGACAGACCCTCCTACGAGCAGTACTTC. This translates into CARSGDRPSYEQYF.

The chain employs TRBV11-3 and TRBJ1-1; 11 nucleotides align to TRBD1. The CDR3 covers 12 residues. V gave up 5 bases and J gave up 9 bases; unmatched junction bases: 2. In germline, CDR1 is SGHNT, CDR2 YENEEA. CDR3 sequence: CASSRDRGKAFF. DNA of the CDR3: TGTGCCAGCAGCCGGGACAGGGGGAAAGCTTTCTTT.

V usage is TRBV4-1 and J usage is TRBJ2-3; 10 bases match TRBD1. With 4 bases clipped from V and 3 bases from J, the junction kept 13 bases outside the gene matches. The CDR3 totals 18 residues. Germline CDR1 is MGHRA and CDR2 is YSYEKL. CDR3 in DNA: TGCGCCAGCAGCCCTCGACAGGGGGCAACCTTTGAGACAGATACGCAGTATTTT. As protein: CASSPRQGATFETDTQYF.

This clone was counted between two and nine times. The chain has TRBV6-1 and TRBJ1-2, with no clear D. The CDR3 spans 11 residues. V lost 11 bases and J lost 4, with 11 bases in between. CDR1 and CDR2 (germline): MNHNS, SASEGT. The CDR3 nucleotides are TGTGCCGTTGGAAAGGGCTATGGCTACACCTTC. Protein product: CAVGKGYGYTF.

The chain combines TRBV6-5 with TRBJ1-2, with TRBD1 matching 11 bases. Unmatched junction bases numbered 3, after V lost 2 bases and J lost 7 bases. Per the germline V gene, CDR1 is MNHEY and CDR2 is SVGAGI. The CDR3 runs 14 residues. CDR3 amino acids: CASSYGQGAGGYTF. DNA of the CDR3: TGTGCCAGCAGTTACGGACAGGGGGCGGGTGGCTACACCTTC.

In this sample, this clone turned up many times. The sample has other DNA sequences that encode this CDR3 too. This chain joins TRBV7-2 and TRBJ1-5; D unresolved. CDR1 is SGHTA, CDR2 FQGNSA, per germline. CDR3 length: 14 amino acids. Trimming pared 5 bases from V and 2 bases from J, leaving 10 bases between. CDR3: CASSPGGGNQPQHF. The DNA of the CDR3 is TGTGCCAGCAGCCCGGGCGGGGGCAATCAGCCCCAGCATTTT.

This clone was recorded a few times. The chain joins TRBV29-1 to TRBJ2-3, with 12 bases identical to TRBD2. CDR3 length: 15 amino acids. V trimming: 5 bases; J trimming: 0 bases; junction bases outside the gene matches: 3. The germline V gene encodes CDR1 SQVTM and CDR2 ANQGSEA. CDR3 DNA sequence: TGCAGCGTTCCTAGCGGGGGGGCTAGCACAGATACGCAGTATTTT. The encoded protein is CSVPSGGASTDTQYF.

The rearrangement links TRBV7-9 to TRBJ2-2; D assignment may be TRBD1 or TRBD2 (6 bases each). Germline V CDR1 and CDR2: SEHNR, FQNEAQ (reference sequence). The ends were cut back, 2 bases at V and 4 bases at J, with 14 bases in the middle. The CDR3 is made up of 16 amino acids. As DNA, the CDR3 is TGTGCCAGCAGCTTAAGGGGGGAGGAAGGCACCGGGGAGCTGTTTTTT. This codes for CASSLRGEEGTGELFF.

This chain uses TRBV6-1 with TRBJ1-5; D not resolved. This CDR3 is 13 amino acids long. The germline V gene encodes CDR1 MNHNS and CDR2 SASEGT. V lost 3 bases and J lost 5, with 8 bases in between. CDR3 nucleotide sequence: TGTGCCAGCAGTGACACAGCTTATCAGCCCCAGCATTTT. It translates to CASSDTAYQPQHF.

The V gene is TRBV27, the J gene TRBJ2-5; D gene ambiguous. V dropped 4 bases and J dropped 5 bases, with 14 bases sitting between them. This CDR3 has 14 residues. From germline, CDR1 is MNHEY and CDR2 SMNVEV (reference sequence). The CDR3: CASSSHRPWETQYF. CDR3 in DNA: TGTGCCAGCAGTTCCCACAGACCATGGGAGACCCAGTACTTC.

V and J are TRBV7-8 and TRBJ2-2, with 9 bases matching TRBD2. Trimming took 2 bases from V and 4 from J; bases not matched to a gene: 5. CDR1 and CDR2 from the germline V gene are SGHVS and FQNEAQ. This CDR3 comprises 16 residues. CDR3 nucleotide sequence: TGTGCCAGCAGCTTACGCGGGACTAGCATCACCGGGGAGCTGTTTTTT. It specifies CASSLRGTSITGELFF.

The V call is TRBV2, the J call TRBJ2-5, with 11 bases lining up with TRBD2. The length of the CDR3 is 14 residues. Germline loops: CDR1 SNHLY, CDR2 FYNNEI. The trim removed 8 bases at V and 7 bases at J, leaving 9 bases unmatched. The CDR3 DNA reads as TGTGCCAGCGCCGGGACTAGCGGCCGCGGGACCCAGTACTTC. The encoded protein is CASAGTSGRGTQYF.

About this clone: The sample has other DNA sequences that encode this CDR3 too. In DNA, the CDR3 is TGTGCCACCAGCAGAGGGGACAGCTACGAGCAGTACTTC. Its translation: CATSRGDSYEQYF. This chain connects TRBV15 to TRBJ2-7; TRBD1 matches at 7 bases. V lost 1 base to trimming and J lost 3 bases; unmatched junction nucleotides: 0. CDR1 and CDR2 from the germline V gene are LNHNV and YYDKDF (reference sequence). The CDR3 has 13 amino acids. Full variable domain (remainder filled in from reference TRBV15 and TRBJ2-7): DAMVIQNPRYQVTQFGKPVTLSCSQTLNHNVMYWYQQKSSQAPKLLFHYYDKDFNNEADTPDNFQSRRPNTSFCFLDIRSPGLGDTAMYLCATSRGDSYEQYFGPGTRLTVT.